These T cell receptor beta chains were read from a single sample in a study of T cells in Graves' hyperthyroidism and ophthalmopathy. TCRdb independently ran MiXCR on the multiplex PCR reads; one entry per CDR3 protein. The sample contains 550,000 to 650,000 distinct CDR3 sequences, around 15% of which appear only once. Specimen: blood. The receptors derive from a woman aged 40 to 55 with Graves' hyperthyroidism. Each CDR3 is given with its conserved first and last residue. D genes are given only for firm matches. The size of a clone is reported for some rows only, either as once, few or many, or as a class for expanded clones.

j_gene,v_gene,abundance,d_gene,len,CDR3aa,CDR3nt
TRBJ2-5,TRBV20-1,many,TRBD1,15,CSAREATGNQETQYF,TGCAGTGCTAGAGAAGCGACAGGGAACCAAGAGACCCAGTACTTC
TRBJ1-1,TRBV30,many,-,15,CAWSVWQGLNTEAFF,TGTGCCTGGAGTGTATGGCAGGGTTTAAACACTGAAGCTTTCTTT
TRBJ1-2,TRBV20-1,-,-,15,CSADADSSANYGYTF,TGCAGTGCTGACGCCGACAGCTCCGCTAACTATGGCTACACCTTC
TRBJ2-5,TRBV6-1,many,TRBD2,14,CASRKQAGGETQYF,TGTGCCAGCAGAAAACAGGCCGGGGGGGAGACCCAGTACTTC
TRBJ1-6,TRBV19,few,TRBD1,15,CASRTGLHHNSPLHF,TGTGCCAGTAGGACAGGGCTCCATCATAATTCACCCCTCCACTTT
TRBJ2-7,TRBV5-1,many,TRBD2,16,CASSFIGSGSTYEQYF,TGCGCCAGCAGCTTCATTGGTAGCGGGAGTACTTACGAGCAGTACTTC
TRBJ2-4,TRBV4-1,-,TRBD2,18,CASSQGLAGGQAKNIQYF,TGCGCCAGCAGCCAAGGGTTAGCGGGAGGGCAAGCCAAAAACATTCAGTACTTC
TRBJ2-2,TRBV10-3,few,TRBD2,16,CAITSGRAMNTGELFF,TGTGCCATCACTAGCGGGAGGGCCATGAACACCGGGGAGCTGTTTTTT
TRBJ2-2,TRBV3-1,many,-,14,CASSQVRGTGELFF,TGTGCCAGCAGCCAAGTCAGGGGCACCGGGGAGCTGTTTTTT
TRBJ1-5,TRBV28,many,-,13,CASRSMGNQPQHF,TGTGCCAGCAGAAGCATGGGCAATCAGCCCCAGCATTTT
TRBJ1-5,TRBV20-1,-,-,14,CSARAGASNQPQHF,TGCAGTGCTAGAGCGGGGGCTAGCAATCAGCCCCAGCATTTT
TRBJ2-2,TRBV7-7,-,TRBD1,17,CASSSGTGGVYTGELFF,TGTGCTAGCAGCTCCGGGACAGGGGGAGTATACACCGGGGAGCTGTTTTTT
TRBJ2-5,TRBV29-1,-,TRBD2,12,CSVLAGPGAQYF,TGCAGCGTTCTAGCGGGGCCTGGGGCCCAGTACTTC
TRBJ1-2,TRBV30,many,-,15,CAWRRRDGANYGYTF,TGTGCCTGGAGACGGCGGGACGGAGCTAACTATGGCTACACCTTC